The source of this T cell receptor (beta chain) is a study of T cells in Graves' hyperthyroidism and ophthalmopathy. This clonotype showed up just a few times. Amplification targeted TCR beta CDR3 regions from RNA transcripts. With the HTBI primer set, the TCR CDR3 went through a first round of RT-PCR. TCRdb reprocessed the multiplex PCR reads via MiXCR and lists one record per CDR3 protein. The repertoire holds about 700,000 distinct CDR3 sequences, with roughly 45% as singletons. The TCR sequence derives from an adult man with Graves' disease, either hyperthyroidism or ophthalmopathy (not recorded which). Sample: peripheral blood or thyroid tissue (not recorded which).

The CDR3 loop reads CASSLKDSPLHF. For the CDR3, the DNA is TGTGCCAGCAGTTTAAAGGATTCACCCCTCCACTTT. This chain uses TRBV28 with TRBJ1-6, with D unclear. The CDR3 extends over 12 amino acids. V was shortened by 2 bases and J by 8 bases, with 4 bases between the two germline ends. In germline, CDR1 is MDHEN, CDR2 SYDVKM. The complete variable domain, with remaining parts taken from reference TRBV28 and TRBJ1-6, reads DVKVTQSSRYLVKRTGEKVFLECVQDMDHENMFWYRQDPGLGLRLIYFSYDVKMKEKGDIPEGYSVSREKKERFSLILESASTNQTSMYLCASSLKDSPLHFGNGTRLTVT.